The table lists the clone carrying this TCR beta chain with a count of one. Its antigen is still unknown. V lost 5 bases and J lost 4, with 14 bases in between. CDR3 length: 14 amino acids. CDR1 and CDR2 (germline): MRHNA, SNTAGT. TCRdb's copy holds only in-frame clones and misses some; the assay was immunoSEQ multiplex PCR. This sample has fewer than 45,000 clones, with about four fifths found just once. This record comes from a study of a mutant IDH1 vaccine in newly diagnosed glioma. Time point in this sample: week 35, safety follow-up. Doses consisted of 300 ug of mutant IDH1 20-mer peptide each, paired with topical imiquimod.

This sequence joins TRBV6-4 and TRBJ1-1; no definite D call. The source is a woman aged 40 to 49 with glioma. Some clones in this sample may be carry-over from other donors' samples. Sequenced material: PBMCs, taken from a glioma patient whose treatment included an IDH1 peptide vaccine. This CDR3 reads CASSLAGGSTEAFF. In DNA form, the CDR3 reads TGTGCCAGCAGTCTCGCTGGTGGAAGCACTGAAGCTTTCTTT.